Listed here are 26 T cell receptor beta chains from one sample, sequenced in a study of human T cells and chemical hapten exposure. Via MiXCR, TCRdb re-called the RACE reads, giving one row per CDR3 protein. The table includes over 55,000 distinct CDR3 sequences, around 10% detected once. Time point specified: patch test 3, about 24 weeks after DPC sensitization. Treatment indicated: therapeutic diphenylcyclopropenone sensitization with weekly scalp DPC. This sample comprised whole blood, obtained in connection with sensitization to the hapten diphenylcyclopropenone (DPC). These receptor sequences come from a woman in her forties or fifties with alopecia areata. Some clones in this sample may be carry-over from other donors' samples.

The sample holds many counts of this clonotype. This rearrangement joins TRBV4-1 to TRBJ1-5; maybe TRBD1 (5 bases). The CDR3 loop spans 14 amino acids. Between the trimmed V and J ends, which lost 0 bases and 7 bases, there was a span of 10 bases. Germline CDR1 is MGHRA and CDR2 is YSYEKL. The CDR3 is CASSQEGGEQPQHF. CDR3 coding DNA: TGCGCCAGCAGCCAAGAGGGGGGTGAGCAGCCCCAGCATTTT.

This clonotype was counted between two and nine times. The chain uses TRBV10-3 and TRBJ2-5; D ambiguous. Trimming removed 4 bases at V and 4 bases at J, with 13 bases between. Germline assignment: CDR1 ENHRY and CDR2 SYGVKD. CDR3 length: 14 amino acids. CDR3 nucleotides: TGTGCCATCAGTGGAACACCGACGGGAGAGACCCAGTACTTC. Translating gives CAISGTPTGETQYF.

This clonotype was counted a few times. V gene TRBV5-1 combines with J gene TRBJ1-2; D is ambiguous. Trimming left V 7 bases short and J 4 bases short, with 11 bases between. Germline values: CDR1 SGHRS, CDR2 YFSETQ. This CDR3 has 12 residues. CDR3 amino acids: CASFEWSYGYTF. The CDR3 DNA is TGCGCCAGCTTTGAGTGGAGCTATGGCTACACCTTC.

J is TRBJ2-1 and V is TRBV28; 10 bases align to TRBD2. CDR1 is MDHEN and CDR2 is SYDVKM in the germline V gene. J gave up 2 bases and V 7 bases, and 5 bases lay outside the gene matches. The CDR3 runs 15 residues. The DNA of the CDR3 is TGTGCCAGCACCTTGAGCGGGGGGGCCTACAATGAGCAGTTCTTC. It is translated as CASTLSGGAYNEQFF.

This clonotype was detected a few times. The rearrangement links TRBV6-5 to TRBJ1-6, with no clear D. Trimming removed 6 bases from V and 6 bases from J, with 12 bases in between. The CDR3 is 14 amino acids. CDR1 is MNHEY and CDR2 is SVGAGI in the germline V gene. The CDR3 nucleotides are TGTGCCAGCAGGGCAGGCCGAGCTAATTCACCCCTCCACTTT. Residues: CASRAGRANSPLHF.

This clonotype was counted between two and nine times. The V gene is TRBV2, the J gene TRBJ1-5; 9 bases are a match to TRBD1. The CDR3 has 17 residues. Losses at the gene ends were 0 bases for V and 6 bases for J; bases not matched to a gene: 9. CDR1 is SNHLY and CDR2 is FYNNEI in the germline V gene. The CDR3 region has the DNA TGTGCCAGCAGTGAAGCGCTTCTTTCGACAGGGGGTCAGCCCCAGCATTTT. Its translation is CASSEALLSTGGQPQHF.

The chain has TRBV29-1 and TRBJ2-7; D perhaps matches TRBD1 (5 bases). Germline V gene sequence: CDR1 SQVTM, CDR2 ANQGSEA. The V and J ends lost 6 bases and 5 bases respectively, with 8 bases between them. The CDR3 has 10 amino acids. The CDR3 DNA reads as TGCAGCGTCATGACAGACGAGCAGTACTTC. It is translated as CSVMTDEQYF.

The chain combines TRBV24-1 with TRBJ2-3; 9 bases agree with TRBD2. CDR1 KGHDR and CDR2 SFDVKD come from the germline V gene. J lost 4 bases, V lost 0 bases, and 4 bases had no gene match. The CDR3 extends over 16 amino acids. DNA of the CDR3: TGTGCCACCAGTGATTTGCAGCGGGAGGATGCAGATACGCAGTATTTT. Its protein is CATSDLQREDADTQYF.

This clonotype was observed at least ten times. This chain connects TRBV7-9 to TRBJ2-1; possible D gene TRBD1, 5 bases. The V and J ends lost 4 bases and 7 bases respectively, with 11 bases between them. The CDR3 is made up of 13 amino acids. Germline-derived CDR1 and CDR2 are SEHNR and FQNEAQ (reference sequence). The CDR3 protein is CASSSPAGNEQFF. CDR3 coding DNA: TGTGCCAGCAGCTCCCCGGCAGGGAATGAGCAGTTCTTC. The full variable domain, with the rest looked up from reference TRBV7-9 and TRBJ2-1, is DTGVSQNPRHKITKRGQNVTFRCDPISEHNRLYWYRQTLGQGPEFLTYFQNEAQLEKSRLLSDRFSAERPKGSFSTLEIQRTEQGDSAMYLCASSSPAGNEQFFGPGTRLTVL.

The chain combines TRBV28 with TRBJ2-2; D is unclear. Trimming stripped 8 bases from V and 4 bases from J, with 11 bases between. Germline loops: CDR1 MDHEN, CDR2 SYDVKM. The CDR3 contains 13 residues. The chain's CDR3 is CASYLRSTGELFF. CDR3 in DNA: TGTGCCAGCTACCTGCGGTCCACCGGGGAGCTGTTTTTT.

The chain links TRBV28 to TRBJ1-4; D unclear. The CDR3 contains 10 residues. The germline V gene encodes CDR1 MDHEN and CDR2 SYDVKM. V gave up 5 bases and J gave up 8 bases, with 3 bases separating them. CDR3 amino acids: CASSREKLFF. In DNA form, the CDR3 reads TGTGCCAGCAGTCGGGAAAAACTGTTTTTT.

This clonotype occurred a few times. CDR3 in amino acids: CASSYSRQGDTYEQYF. CDR3 bases: TGTGCCAGCAGTTACTCAAGACAGGGGGACACCTACGAGCAGTACTTC. V is TRBV6-5 and J is TRBJ2-7; 9 positions match TRBD1. The V gene end was trimmed by 0 bases and the J gene end by 2 bases; junction bases not matched to a gene: 5. Germline V gene data show CDR1 as MNHEY and CDR2 as SVGAGI. This CDR3 spans 16 amino acids.

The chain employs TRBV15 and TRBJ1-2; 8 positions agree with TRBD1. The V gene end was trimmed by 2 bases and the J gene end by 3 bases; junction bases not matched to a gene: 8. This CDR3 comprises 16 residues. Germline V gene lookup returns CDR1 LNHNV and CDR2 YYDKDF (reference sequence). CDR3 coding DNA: TGTGCCACCAGCAGACAGGGGGCAAAGGCGGACTATGGCTACACCTTC. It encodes CATSRQGAKADYGYTF.

CDR3 sequence (DNA): TGTGCCAGCAGTTGGGGTTTTAACTATGGCTACACCTTC. Translation gives CASSWGFNYGYTF. The chain uses TRBV27 and TRBJ1-2; unclear D gene. The CDR3 runs to 13 residues. In germline, CDR1 is MNHEY, CDR2 SMNVEV (reference sequence). V was cut by 4 bases and J by 1 base, with 7 bases left in between.

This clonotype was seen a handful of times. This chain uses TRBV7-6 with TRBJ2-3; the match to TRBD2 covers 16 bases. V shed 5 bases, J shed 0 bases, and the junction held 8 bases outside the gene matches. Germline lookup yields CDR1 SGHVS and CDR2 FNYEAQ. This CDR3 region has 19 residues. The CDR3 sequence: CASSHLGLAGGLSTDTQYF. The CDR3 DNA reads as TGTGCCAGCAGCCACCTGGGACTAGCGGGAGGGCTGAGCACAGATACGCAGTATTTT.

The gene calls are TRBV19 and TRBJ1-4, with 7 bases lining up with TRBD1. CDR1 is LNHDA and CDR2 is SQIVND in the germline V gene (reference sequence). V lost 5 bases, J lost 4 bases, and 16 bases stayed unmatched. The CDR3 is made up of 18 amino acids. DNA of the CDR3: TGTGCCAGTAGTGTCCGGGACAGCAAGGTTGGGAATAATGAAAAACTGTTTTTT. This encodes CASSVRDSKVGNNEKLFF. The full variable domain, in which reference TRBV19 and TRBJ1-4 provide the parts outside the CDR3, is DGGITQSPKYLFRKEGQNVTLSCEQNLNHDAMYWYRQDPGQGLRLIYYSQIVNDFQKGDIAEGYSVSREKKESFPLTVTSAQKNPTAFYLCASSVRDSKVGNNEKLFFGSGTQLSVL.

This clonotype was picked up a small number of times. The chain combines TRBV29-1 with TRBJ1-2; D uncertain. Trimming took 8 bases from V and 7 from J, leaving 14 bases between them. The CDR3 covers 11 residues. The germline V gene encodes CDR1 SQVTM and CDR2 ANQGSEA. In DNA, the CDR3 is TGCAGCTCTGGAGCTGAGTCTGGCTACACCTTC. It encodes CSSGAESGYTF.

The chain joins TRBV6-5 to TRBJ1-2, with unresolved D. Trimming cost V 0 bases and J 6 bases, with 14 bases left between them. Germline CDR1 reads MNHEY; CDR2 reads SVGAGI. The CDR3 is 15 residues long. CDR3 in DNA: TGTGCCAGCAGTTACTCGAACGTCGCAGCGAATGGCTACACCTTC. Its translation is CASSYSNVAANGYTF.

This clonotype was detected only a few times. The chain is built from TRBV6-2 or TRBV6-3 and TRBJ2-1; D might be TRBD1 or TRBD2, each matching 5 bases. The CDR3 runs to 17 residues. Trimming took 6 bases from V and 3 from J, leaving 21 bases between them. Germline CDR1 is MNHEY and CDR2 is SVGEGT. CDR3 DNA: TGTGCCAGCAGCCGCCGGACCACCGGGACCCGCTACAATGAGCAGTTCTTC. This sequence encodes CASSRRTTGTRYNEQFF.

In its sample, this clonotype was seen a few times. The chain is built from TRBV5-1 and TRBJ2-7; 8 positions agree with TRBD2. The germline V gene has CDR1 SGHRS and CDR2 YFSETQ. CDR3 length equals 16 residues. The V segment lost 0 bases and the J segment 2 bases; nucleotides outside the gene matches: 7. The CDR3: CASSLGSGLAAYEQYF. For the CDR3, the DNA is TGCGCCAGCAGCTTGGGCAGCGGACTAGCCGCCTACGAGCAGTACTTC.

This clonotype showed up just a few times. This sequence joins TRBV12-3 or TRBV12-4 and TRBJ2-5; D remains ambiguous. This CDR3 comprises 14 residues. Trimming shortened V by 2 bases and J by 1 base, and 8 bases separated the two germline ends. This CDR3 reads CASSLFSLQETQYF. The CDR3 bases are TGTGCCAGCAGTTTATTCAGTCTCCAAGAGACCCAGTACTTC.

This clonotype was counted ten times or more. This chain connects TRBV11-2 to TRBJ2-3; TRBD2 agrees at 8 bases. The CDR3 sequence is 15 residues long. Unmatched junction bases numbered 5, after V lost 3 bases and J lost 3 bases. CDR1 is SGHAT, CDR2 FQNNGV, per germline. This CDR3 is CASSLGAGATDTQYF. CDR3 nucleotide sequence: TGTGCCAGCAGCTTGGGAGCGGGAGCAACAGATACGCAGTATTTT.

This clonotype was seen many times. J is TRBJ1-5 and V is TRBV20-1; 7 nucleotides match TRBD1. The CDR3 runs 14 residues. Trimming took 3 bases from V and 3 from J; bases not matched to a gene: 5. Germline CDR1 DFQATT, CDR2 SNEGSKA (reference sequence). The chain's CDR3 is CSARGRGPNQPQHF. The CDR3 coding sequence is TGCAGTGCTAGGGGTAGGGGGCCCAATCAGCCCCAGCATTTT.

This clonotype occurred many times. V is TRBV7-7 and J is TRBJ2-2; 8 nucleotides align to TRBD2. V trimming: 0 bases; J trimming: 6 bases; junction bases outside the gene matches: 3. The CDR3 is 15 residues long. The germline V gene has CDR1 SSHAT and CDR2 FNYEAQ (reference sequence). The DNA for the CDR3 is TGTGCCAGCAGCTTAGCAGGGACTAGATCCGGGGAGCTGTTTTTT. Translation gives CASSLAGTRSGELFF.

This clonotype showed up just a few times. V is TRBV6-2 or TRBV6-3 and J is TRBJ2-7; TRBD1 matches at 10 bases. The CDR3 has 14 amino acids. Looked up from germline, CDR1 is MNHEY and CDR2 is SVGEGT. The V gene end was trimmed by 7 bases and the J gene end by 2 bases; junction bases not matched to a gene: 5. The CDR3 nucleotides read TGTGCCAGCATGGGGACAGGGGTCCCCTACGAGCAGTACTTC. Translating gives CASMGTGVPYEQYF.

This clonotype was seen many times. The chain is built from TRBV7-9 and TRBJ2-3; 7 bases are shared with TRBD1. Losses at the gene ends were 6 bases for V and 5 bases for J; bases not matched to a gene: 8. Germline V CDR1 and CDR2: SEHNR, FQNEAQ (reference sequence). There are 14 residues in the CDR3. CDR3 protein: CASRGDSPGDTQYF. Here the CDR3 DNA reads TGTGCCAGCAGGGGGGACAGCCCGGGAGATACGCAGTATTTT.